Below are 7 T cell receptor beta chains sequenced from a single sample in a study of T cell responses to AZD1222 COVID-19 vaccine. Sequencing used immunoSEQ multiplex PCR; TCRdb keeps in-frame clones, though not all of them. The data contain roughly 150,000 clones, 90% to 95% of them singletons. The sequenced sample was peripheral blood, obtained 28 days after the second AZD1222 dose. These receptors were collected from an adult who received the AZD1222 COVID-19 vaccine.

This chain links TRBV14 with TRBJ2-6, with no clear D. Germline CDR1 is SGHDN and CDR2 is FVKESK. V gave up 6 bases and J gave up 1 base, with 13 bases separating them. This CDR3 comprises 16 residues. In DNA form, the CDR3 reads TGTGCCAGCAGGGAAACGGCGTGGTCTGGGGCCAACGTCCTGACTTTC. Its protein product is CASRETAWSGANVLTF. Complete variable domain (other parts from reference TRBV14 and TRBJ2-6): EAGVTQFPSHSVIEKGQTVTLRCDPISGHDNLYWYRRVMGKEIKFLLHFVKESKQDESGMPNNRFLAERTGGTYSTLKVQPAELEDSGVYFCASRETAWSGANVLTFGAGSRLTVL.

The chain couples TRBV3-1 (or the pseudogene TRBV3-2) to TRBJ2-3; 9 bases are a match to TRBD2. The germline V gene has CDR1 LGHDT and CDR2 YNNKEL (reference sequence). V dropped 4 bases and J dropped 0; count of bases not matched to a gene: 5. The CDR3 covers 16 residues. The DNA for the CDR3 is TGTGCCAGCAGCCCCTCTAGCGGGGCTAGCACAGATACGCAGTATTTT. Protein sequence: CASSPSSGASTDTQYF.

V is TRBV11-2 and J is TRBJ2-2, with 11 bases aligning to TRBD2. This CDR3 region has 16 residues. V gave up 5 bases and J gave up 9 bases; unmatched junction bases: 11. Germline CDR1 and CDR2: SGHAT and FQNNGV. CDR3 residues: CASSETLAGGPRELFF. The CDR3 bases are TGTGCCAGCAGCGAGACATTAGCGGGAGGGCCAAGGGAGCTGTTTTTT.

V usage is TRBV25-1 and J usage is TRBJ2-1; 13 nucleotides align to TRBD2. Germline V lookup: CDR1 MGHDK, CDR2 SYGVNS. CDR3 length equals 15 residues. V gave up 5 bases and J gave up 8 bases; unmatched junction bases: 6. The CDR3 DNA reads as TGTGCCAGCAGTCTGACTAGCGGGGGGACCGATGAGCAGTTCTTC. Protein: CASSLTSGGTDEQFF.

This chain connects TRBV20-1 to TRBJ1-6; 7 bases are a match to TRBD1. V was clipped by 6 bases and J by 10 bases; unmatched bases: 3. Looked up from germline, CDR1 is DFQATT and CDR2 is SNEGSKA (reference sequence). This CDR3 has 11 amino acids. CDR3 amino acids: CSAGDSSPLHF. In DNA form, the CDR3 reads TGCAGTGCCGGGGACAGCTCACCCCTCCACTTT.

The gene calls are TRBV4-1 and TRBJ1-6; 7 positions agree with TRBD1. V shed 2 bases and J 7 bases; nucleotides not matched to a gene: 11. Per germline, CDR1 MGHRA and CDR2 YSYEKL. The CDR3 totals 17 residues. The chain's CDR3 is CASSQPGQKSLNSPLHF. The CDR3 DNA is TGCGCCAGCAGCCAACCGGGACAGAAAAGCTTAAATTCACCCCTCCACTTT.

CDR3 sequence: CASSSQGQETQYF. The CDR3, as DNA: TGCGCCAGCAGCTCACAGGGACAAGAGACCCAGTACTTC. This chain joins TRBV5-1 and TRBJ2-5, with D maybe TRBD1 (6 bases). This CDR3 is 13 amino acids long. CDR1 SGHRS and CDR2 YFSETQ come from the germline V gene. V lost 3 bases and J lost 2, with 8 bases in between.